The sequence of this T cell receptor (beta chain) was determined in a study of T cell responses to AZD1222 COVID-19 vaccine. Whole-study results and caveats: Baseline seropositivity occurred in only six AZD1222 recipients. Unmutated regions of variants are reportedly targeted by nearly half of spike-specific TCRs.

Trimming took off 4 bases at V and 3 bases at J, with 15 bases between the two ends. This CDR3 comprises 16 residues. In germline, CDR1 is ENHRY, CDR2 SYGVKD. The protocol was immunoSEQ multiplex PCR, while the TCRdb copy is restricted to in-frame clones and leaves out a portion. Of more than 120,000 clones listed, around 84% were seen once; the top ten hold approximately 5.4%. Whether given at about 4 or about 12 weeks, second doses were pooled. For this clone: Its antigen remains unknown.

This receptor was taken from an adult who received the AZD1222 COVID-19 vaccine. The chain employs TRBV10-3 and TRBJ1-4; D gene uncertain. The sequencing used peripheral blood, collected 28 days after the second AZD1222 dose. CDR3 amino acids: CAISAVRASANEKLFF. The CDR3 DNA reads as TGTGCCATCAGTGCGGTCCGGGCATCGGCTAATGAAAAACTGTTTTTT.